This T cell receptor beta chain is from a study of cytomegalovirus exposure and HLA in healthy donors. As for the study in general: The 120 validation repertoires used the same platform as the roughly 670 first-cohort repertoires (as reported by a later analysis). Study-wide findings and caveats: Altogether, around 160 TCR beta chains were recorded as cytomegalovirus-associated.

Repertoires were generated with immunoSEQ multiplex PCR, while TCRdb's copy carries only in-frame clones and drops some. The sample holds 150,000 to 200,000 clones; roughly 80% are singletons and the top ten take under 2.5%. Note on this clone: The antigen is undetermined.

The CDR3 runs to 13 residues. Trimming removed 2 bases from V and 3 bases from J, with 9 bases in between. CDR1 and CDR2 from the germline V gene are SGHDT and YYEEEE. It was the approximately 110-subject validation cohort, separate from the roughly 700-subject first cohort, to which the donors belonged. The sequence derives from a man aged 25-45 years in good health and CMV-seropositive. This sequence joins TRBV5-6 and TRBJ2-7, with D uncertain. The sample consisted of PBMCs. CDR3 loop: CASSFSSGYEQYF. The CDR3 DNA is TGTGCCAGCAGCTTTTCTTCAGGCTACGAGCAGTACTTC.